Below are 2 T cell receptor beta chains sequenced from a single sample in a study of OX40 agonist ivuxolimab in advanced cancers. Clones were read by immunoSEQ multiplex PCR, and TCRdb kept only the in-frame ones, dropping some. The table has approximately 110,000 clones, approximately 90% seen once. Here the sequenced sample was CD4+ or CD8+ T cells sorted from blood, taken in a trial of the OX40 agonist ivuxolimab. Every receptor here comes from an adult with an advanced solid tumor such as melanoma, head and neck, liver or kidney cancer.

Here the CDR3 reads CASSPTGPETQYF. CDR3 nucleotides: TGTGCCAGTAGTCCGACAGGGCCGGAGACCCAGTACTTC. The chain uses TRBV19 and TRBJ2-5; TRBD1 aligns across 7 bases. CDR3 length: 13 residues. The trim removed 5 bases at V and 5 bases at J, leaving 5 bases unmatched. CDR1 is LNHDA, CDR2 SQIVND, per germline (reference sequence). The full variable domain, its missing parts supplied by reference TRBV19 and TRBJ2-5, is DGGITQSPKYLFRKEGQNVTLSCEQNLNHDAMYWYRQDPGQGLRLIYYSQIVNDFQKGDIAEGYSVSREKKESFPLTVTSAQKNPTAFYLCASSPTGPETQYFGPGTRLLVL.

For the CDR3, the DNA is TGTGCCAGCAGTCCCGAATCCTCTGGAAACACCATATATTTT. Its protein product is CASSPESSGNTIYF. V usage is TRBV2 and J usage is TRBJ1-3; D is undetermined. The CDR3 runs 14 residues. Trimming took 5 bases from V and 0 from J, leaving 8 bases between them. CDR1 is SNHLY and CDR2 is FYNNEI in the germline V gene.